This T cell receptor (beta chain) is from a study of blood T cell repertoires in COVID-19. Turning to the study itself: There were acute and convalescent COVID-19 samples, and they came from the United States, Italy and Spain.

Losses at the gene ends were 2 bases for V and 4 bases for J; bases not matched to a gene: 3. CDR1 MNHEY and CDR2 SMNVEV come from the germline V gene (reference sequence). The CDR3 spans 15 residues. Original handling: Reference gene primer amplification gave nucleated cell count estimates. Repertoires were generated with immunoSEQ multiplex PCR, while TCRdb's copy carries only in-frame clones and drops some. V and J calls and clone size come straight from that table; D and trimming were deduced from the DNA. The sample lists roughly 330,000 clones, around 87% occurring once. This clonotype originated in a woman aged 25 to 39 who had recovered from COVID-19. Material: PBMCs or T cells enriched from blood (not recorded which). The gene calls are TRBV27 and TRBJ2-1; 9 bases map to TRBD2. The CDR3 reads CASSLGRGGYNEQFF. The DNA of the CDR3 is TGTGCCAGCAGTTTAGGGCGGGGGGGATACAATGAGCAGTTCTTC.